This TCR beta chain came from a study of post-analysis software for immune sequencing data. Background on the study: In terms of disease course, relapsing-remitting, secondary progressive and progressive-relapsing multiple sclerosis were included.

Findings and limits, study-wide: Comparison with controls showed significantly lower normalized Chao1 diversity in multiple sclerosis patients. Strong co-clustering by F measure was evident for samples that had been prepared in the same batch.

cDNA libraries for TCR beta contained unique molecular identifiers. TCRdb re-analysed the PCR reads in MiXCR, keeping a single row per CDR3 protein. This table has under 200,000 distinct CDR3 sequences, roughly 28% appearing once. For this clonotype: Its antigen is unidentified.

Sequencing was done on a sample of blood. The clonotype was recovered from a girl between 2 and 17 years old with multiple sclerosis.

The DNA for the CDR3 is TGTGCCAGCAGTCCTAACAGGGTTAATAATTCACCCCTCCACTTT. It is translated as CASSPNRVNNSPLHF. The genes are TRBV3-1 and TRBJ1-6; D is possibly TRBD1 (6 bases). This CDR3 region has 15 residues. V was shortened by 6 bases and J by 5 bases, with 14 bases between the two germline ends. Germline-derived CDR1 and CDR2 are LGHDT and YNNKEL (reference sequence).